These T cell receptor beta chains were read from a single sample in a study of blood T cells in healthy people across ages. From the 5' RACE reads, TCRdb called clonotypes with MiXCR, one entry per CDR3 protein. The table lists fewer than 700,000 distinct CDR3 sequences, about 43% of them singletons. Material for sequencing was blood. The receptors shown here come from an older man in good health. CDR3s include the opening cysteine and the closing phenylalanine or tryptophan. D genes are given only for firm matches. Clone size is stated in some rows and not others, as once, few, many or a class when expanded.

CSVEDPGGGRYDYTF TGCAGCGTTGAAGATCCAGGAGGCGGAAGGTATGACTACACCTTC TRBV29-1 NA TRBJ1-2 once
CSVVGTQDQRSYNEQYF TGCAGTGTGGTCGGTACTCAGGACCAACGCTCCTACAATGAGCAGTACTTC TRBV20-1 NA TRBJ2-7 NA
CASSWDPLGNEQFF TGCGCCAGCAGCTGGGACCCCCTGGGTAATGAGCAGTTCTTC TRBV5-1 NA TRBJ2-1 few
CASSYSSGGGPGGYTF TGTGCCAGCAGTTACTCTTCCGGGGGCGGACCGGGAGGCTACACCTTC TRBV6-5 NA TRBJ1-2 NA
CASSQDLELAGGERETQYF TGCGCCAGCAGCCAAGATCTCGAACTAGCGGGGGGAGAGAGAGAGACCCAGTACTTC TRBV4-1 TRBD2 TRBJ2-5 few
CSAVDRGYEQYF TGCAGTGCAGTCGACAGGGGTTACGAGCAGTACTTC TRBV20-1 TRBD1 TRBJ2-7 NA
CASSSRGTRGRETQYF TGTGCCAGCAGTTCCCGCGGGACCCGAGGGAGAGAGACCCAGTACTTC TRBV6-5 NA TRBJ2-5 NA
CSASPREGYGYTF TGCAGTGCGTCCCCCAGGGAGGGTTATGGCTACACCTTC TRBV20-1 NA TRBJ1-2 NA
CASSLTGEVSDTEYF TGTGCTAGCAGTTTAACAGGGGAGGTTTCAGATACGGAGTATTTT TRBV12-3/TRBV12-4 NA TRBJ2-3 NA
CASSLGLDEKLFF TGTGCCAGCAGCTTAGGTTTAGATGAAAAACTGTTTTTT TRBV7-9 NA TRBJ1-4 NA
CASSPRGALPGTEAFF TGTGCCAGCAGCCCTCGGGGGGCGCTCCCCGGAACTGAAGCTTTCTTT TRBV11-2 NA TRBJ1-1 NA
CASSPSGPQQFF TGTGCCAGCAGTCCTAGCGGACCCCAGCAGTTCTTC TRBV11-3 TRBD2 TRBJ2-1 NA
CASSRGTGTTYEQYF TGTGCCAGCAGCAGAGGGACAGGGACGACCTACGAGCAGTACTTC TRBV12-3/TRBV12-4 TRBD1 TRBJ2-7 few
CASSSSGRPTDTQYF TGTGCCAGCAGCTCCTCGGGGAGGCCCACAGATACGCAGTATTTT TRBV7-9 NA TRBJ2-3 NA
CSVVPGETQYF TGCAGCGTTGTTCCTGGAGAGACCCAGTACTTC TRBV29-1 NA TRBJ2-5 NA
CAGSIGTSIYEQYF TGCGCCGGCAGCATCGGGACTAGCATCTATGAGCAGTACTTC TRBV5-1 TRBD2 TRBJ2-7 NA
CASSRWTSGGYNEQFF TGTGCCAGCAGCCGCTGGACTAGCGGGGGGTACAATGAGCAGTTCTTC TRBV7-3 TRBD2 TRBJ2-1 NA
CSARLVSQETQYF TGCAGTGCTAGGCTCGTTTCCCAAGAGACCCAGTACTTC TRBV20-1 NA TRBJ2-5 few
CSAGGARGTGRGTDTLYF TGCAGTGCCGGGGGGGCCCGGGGAACAGGGAGAGGCACAGATACGCTGTATTTT TRBV20-1 TRBD2 TRBJ2-3 NA
CASSYSTSSGQGLYEQYF TGTGCCAGCAGTTACTCGACTTCATCCGGACAGGGACTCTACGAGCAGTACTTC TRBV6-2/TRBV6-3 TRBD1 TRBJ2-7 few
CASSPERGEYNEQFF TGCGCCAGCAGCCCTGAACGGGGCGAATACAATGAGCAGTTCTTC TRBV5-1 NA TRBJ2-1 few
CASSSGTGGDTQYF TGTGCCAGCAGCTCCGGGACAGGGGGAGATACGCAGTATTTT TRBV7-2 TRBD1 TRBJ2-3 many
CASSEEAGLNNEQFF TGTGCCAGCAGTGAAGAAGCGGGGCTAAACAATGAGCAGTTCTTC TRBV2 TRBD2 TRBJ2-1 NA
CASSRATGTSDRETQYF TGCGCCAGCAGCCGAGCTACCGGGACTAGCGACCGAGAGACCCAGTACTTC TRBV4-3 TRBD2 TRBJ2-5 NA
CASSTQAGYGYTF TGTGCCAGCAGCACCCAGGCGGGCTATGGCTACACCTTC TRBV9 NA TRBJ1-2 few
CASSLVATSSYEQYF TGCGCCAGCAGCTTGGTGGCTACTAGCTCCTACGAGCAGTACTTC TRBV5-1 NA TRBJ2-7 few
CASSYGHSNTDTQYF TGTGCCAGCAGCTACGGACACTCAAACACAGATACGCAGTATTTT TRBV12-3/TRBV12-4 NA TRBJ2-3 NA
CSARVGGVMLGEQYF TGCAGTGCTAGAGTCGGGGGCGTGATGCTAGGCGAGCAGTACTTC TRBV20-1 NA TRBJ2-7 NA
CASSPPGSKSYNEQFF TGTGCCAGCAGCCCCCCGGGCAGTAAGAGCTACAATGAGCAGTTCTTC TRBV7-2 NA TRBJ2-1 few
CSAGRDSLEQYF TGCAGTGCCGGCCGGGACAGTCTCGAGCAGTACTTC TRBV20-1 TRBD1 TRBJ2-7 NA
CASSSGAGSGETQYF TGTGCCAGCAGTTCCGGGGCGGGATCCGGTGAGACCCAGTACTTC TRBV2 NA TRBJ2-5 NA
CASSQTIGTDRGGYTF TGCGCCAGCAGCCAAACCATAGGGACAGACAGAGGTGGCTACACCTTC TRBV4-3 TRBD1 TRBJ1-2 few
CASSLVSAHGSEQYF TGTGCCAGCAGCTTAGTTAGCGCCCATGGGTCCGAGCAGTACTTC TRBV7-6 NA TRBJ2-7 few
CASSHPGTGVRNEQFF TGTGCCAGCAGTCACCCCGGGACAGGGGTAAGGAATGAGCAGTTCTTC TRBV27 TRBD1 TRBJ2-1 NA
CASSTDRLNNSPLHF TGTGCCAGCAGTACTGACAGACTTAATAATTCACCCCTCCACTTT TRBV12-3/TRBV12-4 NA TRBJ1-6 few
CASSLAVAENTEAFF TGTGCCAGCAGCTTAGCCGTGGCAGAAAACACTGAAGCTTTCTTT TRBV7-9 NA TRBJ1-1 NA
CASSADMAYGYTF TGTGCCAGCAGCGCTGACATGGCCTATGGCTACACCTTC TRBV3-1 NA TRBJ1-2 few
CAISERDIETQYF TGTGCCATCAGTGAACGGGACATAGAGACCCAGTACTTC TRBV10-3 NA TRBJ2-5 few
CSARLARDTQYF TGCAGTGCTAGGCTAGCGAGGGATACGCAGTATTTT TRBV20-1 NA TRBJ2-3 NA
CASSYSLGQLLNEQFF TGTGCCAGCAGTTACAGTTTGGGACAGCTCCTCAATGAGCAGTTCTTC TRBV6-2/TRBV6-3 TRBD1 TRBJ2-1 few
CSARRGPLNEQFF TGCAGTGCTAGGAGGGGTCCCCTCAATGAGCAGTTCTTC TRBV20-1 NA TRBJ2-1 NA
CSAEARDRKAAGQFF TGCAGTGCTGAAGCCCGGGACAGAAAAGCAGCGGGGCAGTTCTTC TRBV20-1 NA TRBJ2-1 few